This TCR beta chain stems from a study of cytomegalovirus exposure and HLA in healthy donors. Study findings and constraints: Reports described diagnosis of cytomegalovirus status by the classifier as highly specific and sensitive. In a later analysis, a missense DCLRE1C variant was linked to TCR beta V- and J-gene trimming.

After removal of 4 bases from V and 4 bases from J, the junction contained 6 bases not matched to a gene. The CDR3 runs to 15 residues. Germline V gene data show CDR1 as SGHRS and CDR2 as YFSETQ. Amplification used 60 Vbeta primers and 13 Jbeta primers. The method was immunoSEQ multiplex PCR; TCRdb's version includes in-frame clones alone and lacks a portion of them. The sample has under 150,000 clones, approximately 82% seen once. Notes on this clone: The target antigen is unknown.

This rearrangement joins TRBV5-1 to TRBJ2-5; 11 bases align to TRBD2. This clonotype was sampled from a man aged 30-40 years in good health and CMV-seropositive. Sequencing was carried out using PBMCs. The CDR3 DNA follows: TGCGCCAGCAGCCCTGGACTAGCGGGTCCAGAGACCCAGTACTTC. Translating it yields CASSPGLAGPETQYF. The complete variable domain, with remaining parts taken from reference TRBV5-1 and TRBJ2-5, reads KAGVTQTPRYLIKTRGQQVTLSCSPISGHRSVSWYQQTPGQGLQFLFEYFSETQRNKGNFPGRFSGRQFSNSRSEMNVSTLELGDSALYLCASSPGLAGPETQYFGPGTRLLVL.